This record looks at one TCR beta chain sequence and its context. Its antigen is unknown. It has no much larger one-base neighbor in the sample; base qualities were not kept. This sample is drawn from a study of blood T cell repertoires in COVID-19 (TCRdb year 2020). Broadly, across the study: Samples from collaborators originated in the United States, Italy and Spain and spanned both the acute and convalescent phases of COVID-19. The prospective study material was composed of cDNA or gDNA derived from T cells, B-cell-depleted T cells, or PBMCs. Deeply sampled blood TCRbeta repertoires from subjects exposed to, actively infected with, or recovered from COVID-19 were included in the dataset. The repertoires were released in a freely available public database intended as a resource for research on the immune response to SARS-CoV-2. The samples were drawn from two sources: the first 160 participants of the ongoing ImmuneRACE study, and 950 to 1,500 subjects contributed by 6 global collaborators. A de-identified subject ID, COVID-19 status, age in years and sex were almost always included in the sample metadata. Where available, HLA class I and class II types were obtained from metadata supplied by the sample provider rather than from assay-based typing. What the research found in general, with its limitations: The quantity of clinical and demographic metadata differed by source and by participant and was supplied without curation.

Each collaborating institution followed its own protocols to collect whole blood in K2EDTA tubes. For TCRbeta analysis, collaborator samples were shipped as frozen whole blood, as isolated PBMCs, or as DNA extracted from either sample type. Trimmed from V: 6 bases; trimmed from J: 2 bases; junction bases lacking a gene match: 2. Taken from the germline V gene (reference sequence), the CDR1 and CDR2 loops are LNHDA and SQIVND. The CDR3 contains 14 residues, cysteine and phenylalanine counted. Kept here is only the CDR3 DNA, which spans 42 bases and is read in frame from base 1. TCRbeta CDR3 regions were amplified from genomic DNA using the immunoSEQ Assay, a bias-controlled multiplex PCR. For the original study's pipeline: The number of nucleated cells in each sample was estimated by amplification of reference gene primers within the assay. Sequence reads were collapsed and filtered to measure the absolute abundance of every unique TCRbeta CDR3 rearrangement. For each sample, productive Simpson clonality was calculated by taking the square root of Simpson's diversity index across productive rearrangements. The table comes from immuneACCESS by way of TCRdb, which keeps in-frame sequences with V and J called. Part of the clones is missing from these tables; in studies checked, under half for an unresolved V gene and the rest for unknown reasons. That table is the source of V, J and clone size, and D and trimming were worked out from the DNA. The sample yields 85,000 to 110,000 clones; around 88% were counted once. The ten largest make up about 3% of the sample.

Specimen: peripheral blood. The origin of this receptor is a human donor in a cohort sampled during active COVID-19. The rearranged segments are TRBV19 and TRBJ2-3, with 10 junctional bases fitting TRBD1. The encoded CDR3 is CASRDRGVTDTQYF. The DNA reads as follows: TGTGCCAGTAGGGACAGGGGGGTCACAGATACGCAGTATTTT. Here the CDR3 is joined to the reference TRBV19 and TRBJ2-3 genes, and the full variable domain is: DGGITQSPKYLFRKEGQNVTLSCEQNLNHDAMYWYRQDPGQGLRLIYYSQIVNDFQKGDIAEGYSVSREKKESFPLTVTSAQKNPTAFYLCASRDRGVTDTQYFGPGTRLTVL.